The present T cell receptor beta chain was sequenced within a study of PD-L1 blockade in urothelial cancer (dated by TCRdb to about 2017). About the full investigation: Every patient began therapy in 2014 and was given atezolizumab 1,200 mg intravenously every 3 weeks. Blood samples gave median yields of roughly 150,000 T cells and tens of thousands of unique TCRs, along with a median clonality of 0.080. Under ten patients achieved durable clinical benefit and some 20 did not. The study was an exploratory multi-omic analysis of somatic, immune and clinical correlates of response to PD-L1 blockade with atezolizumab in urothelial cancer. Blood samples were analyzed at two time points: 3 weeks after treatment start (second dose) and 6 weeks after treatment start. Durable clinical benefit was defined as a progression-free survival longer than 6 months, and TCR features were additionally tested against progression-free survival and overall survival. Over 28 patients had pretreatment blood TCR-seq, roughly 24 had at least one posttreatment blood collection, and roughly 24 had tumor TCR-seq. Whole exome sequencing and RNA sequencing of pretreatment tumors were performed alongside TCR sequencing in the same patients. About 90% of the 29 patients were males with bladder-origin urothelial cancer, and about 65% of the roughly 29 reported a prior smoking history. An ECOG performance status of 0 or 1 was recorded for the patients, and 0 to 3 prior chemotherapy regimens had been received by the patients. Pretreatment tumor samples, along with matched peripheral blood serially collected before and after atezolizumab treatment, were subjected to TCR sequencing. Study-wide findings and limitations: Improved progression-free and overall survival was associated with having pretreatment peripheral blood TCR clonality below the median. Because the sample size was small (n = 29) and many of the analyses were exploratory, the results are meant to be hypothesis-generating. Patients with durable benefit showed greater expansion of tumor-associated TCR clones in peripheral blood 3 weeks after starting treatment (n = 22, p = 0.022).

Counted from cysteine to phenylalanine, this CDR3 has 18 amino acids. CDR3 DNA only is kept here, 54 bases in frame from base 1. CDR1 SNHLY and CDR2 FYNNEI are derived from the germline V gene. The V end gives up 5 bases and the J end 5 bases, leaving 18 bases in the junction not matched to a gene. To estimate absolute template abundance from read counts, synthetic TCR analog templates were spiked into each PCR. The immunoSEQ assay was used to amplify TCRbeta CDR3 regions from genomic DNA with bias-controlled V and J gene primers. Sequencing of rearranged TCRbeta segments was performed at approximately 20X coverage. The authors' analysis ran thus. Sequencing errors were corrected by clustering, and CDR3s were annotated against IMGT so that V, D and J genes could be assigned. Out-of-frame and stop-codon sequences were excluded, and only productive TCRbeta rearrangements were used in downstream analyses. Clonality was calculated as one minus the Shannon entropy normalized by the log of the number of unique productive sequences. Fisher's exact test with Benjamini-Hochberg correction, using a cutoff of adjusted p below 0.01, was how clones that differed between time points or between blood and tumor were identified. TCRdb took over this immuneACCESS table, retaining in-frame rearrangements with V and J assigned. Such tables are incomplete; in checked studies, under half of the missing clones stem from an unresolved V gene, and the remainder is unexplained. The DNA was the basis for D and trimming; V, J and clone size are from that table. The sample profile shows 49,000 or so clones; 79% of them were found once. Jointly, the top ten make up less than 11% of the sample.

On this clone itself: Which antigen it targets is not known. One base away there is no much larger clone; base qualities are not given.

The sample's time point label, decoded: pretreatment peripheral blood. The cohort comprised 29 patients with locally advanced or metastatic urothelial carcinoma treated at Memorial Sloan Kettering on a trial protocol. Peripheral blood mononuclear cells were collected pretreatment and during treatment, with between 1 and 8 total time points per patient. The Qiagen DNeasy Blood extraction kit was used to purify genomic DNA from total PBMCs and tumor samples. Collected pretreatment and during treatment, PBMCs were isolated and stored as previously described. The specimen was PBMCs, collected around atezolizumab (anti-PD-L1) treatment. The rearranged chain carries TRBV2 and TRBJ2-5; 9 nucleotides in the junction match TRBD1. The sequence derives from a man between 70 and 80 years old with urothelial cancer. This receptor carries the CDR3 CASSSDPKQGASGETQYF. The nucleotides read TGTGCCAGCAGTTCCGATCCTAAACAGGGGGCTAGCGGTGAGACCCAGTACTTC.